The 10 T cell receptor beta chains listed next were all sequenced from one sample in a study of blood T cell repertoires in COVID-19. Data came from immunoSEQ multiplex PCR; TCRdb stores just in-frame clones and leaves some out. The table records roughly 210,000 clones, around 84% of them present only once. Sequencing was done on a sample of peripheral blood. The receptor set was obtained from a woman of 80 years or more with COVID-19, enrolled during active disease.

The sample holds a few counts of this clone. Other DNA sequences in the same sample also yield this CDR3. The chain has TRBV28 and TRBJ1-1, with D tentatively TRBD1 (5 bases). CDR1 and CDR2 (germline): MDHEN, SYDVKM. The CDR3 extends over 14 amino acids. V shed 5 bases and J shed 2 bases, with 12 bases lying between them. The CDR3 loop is CASSPTGGNTEAFF. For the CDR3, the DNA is TGTGCCAGCAGTCCTACGGGGGGAAACACTGAAGCTTTCTTT.

The CDR3 spells CASSLEGARNSGANVLTF. In DNA form, the CDR3 reads TGCGCCAGCAGCTTGGAGGGGGCTCGGAACTCTGGGGCCAACGTCCTGACTTTC. The chain recombines TRBV5-1 with TRBJ2-6; 7 bases are shared with TRBD1. The germline V gene has CDR1 SGHRS and CDR2 YFSETQ. The CDR3 has 18 residues. V shed 0 bases and J 0 bases; nucleotides not matched to a gene: 6.

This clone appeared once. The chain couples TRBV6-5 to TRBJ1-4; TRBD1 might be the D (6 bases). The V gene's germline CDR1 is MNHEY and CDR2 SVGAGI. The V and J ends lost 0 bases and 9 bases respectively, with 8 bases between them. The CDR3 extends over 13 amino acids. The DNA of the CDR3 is TGTGCCAGCAGTTACTCGGGGGCTCAAAAACTGTTTTTT. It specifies CASSYSGAQKLFF.

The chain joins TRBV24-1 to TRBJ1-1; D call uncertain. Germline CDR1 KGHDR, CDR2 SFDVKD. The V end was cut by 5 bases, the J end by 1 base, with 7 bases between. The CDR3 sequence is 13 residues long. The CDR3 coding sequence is TGTGCCACCAGTGCCCCGGGGAACACTGAAGCTTTCTTT. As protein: CATSAPGNTEAFF.

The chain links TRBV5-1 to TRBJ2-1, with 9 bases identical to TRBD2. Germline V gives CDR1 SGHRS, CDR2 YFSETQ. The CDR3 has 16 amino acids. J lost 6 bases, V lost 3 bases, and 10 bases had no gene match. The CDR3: CASSSFSGGGGNEQFF. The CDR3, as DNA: TGCGCCAGCAGCTCCTTTAGCGGGGGAGGAGGCAATGAGCAGTTCTTC.

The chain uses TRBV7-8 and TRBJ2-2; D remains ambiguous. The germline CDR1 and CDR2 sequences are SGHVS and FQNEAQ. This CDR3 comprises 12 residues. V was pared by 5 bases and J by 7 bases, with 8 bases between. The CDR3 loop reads CASSPGVGELFF. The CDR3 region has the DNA TGTGCCAGCAGCCCCGGAGTCGGGGAGCTGTTTTTT.

In DNA, the CDR3 is TGTGCCAGCAGCCAAGATCGCGGACTGACTTTGGGGACCCAGTACTTC. This translates into CASSQDRGLTLGTQYF. The chain couples TRBV4-2 to TRBJ2-5; D is possibly TRBD2 (5 bases). Germline-derived CDR1 and CDR2 are LGHNA and YNFKEQ. The V and J ends lost 0 bases and 7 bases respectively, with 18 bases between them. The CDR3 sequence is 16 residues long.

The CDR3 reads CASSLDLGGNEQFF. CDR3 sequence (DNA): TGTGCCAGCAGCTTGGACTTGGGGGGCAATGAGCAGTTCTTC. The J gene is TRBJ2-1, the V gene TRBV5-6; D might be TRBD2 (6 bases). The germline V and J ends were trimmed by 0 bases and 6 bases, with 10 bases remaining between them. Germline V lookup: CDR1 SGHDT, CDR2 YYEEEE. This CDR3 is built from 14 residues.

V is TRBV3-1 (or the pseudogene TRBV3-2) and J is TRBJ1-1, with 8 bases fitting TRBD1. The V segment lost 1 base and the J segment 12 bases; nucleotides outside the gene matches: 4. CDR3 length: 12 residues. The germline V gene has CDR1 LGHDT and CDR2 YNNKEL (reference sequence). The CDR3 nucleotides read TGTGCCAGCAGCCAAGGACAGGGGAGCACTTTCTTT. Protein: CASSQGQGSTFF.

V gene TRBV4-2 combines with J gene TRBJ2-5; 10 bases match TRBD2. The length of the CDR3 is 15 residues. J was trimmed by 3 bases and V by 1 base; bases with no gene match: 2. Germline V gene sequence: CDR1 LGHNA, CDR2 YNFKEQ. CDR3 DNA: TGTGCCAGCAGCCAAGTTCTAGCGGGGGAAGAGACCCAGTACTTC. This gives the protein CASSQVLAGEETQYF.